This TCR beta chain was obtained from a study of OX40 agonist ivuxolimab in advanced cancers. Overall study: Patients took ivuxolimab, an agonistic anti-OX40 (CD134) antibody.

TCRdb's copy holds only in-frame clones and misses some; the assay was immunoSEQ multiplex PCR. The sample contains around 100,000 clones, around 91% of which appear only once. This sequence originates from an adult with an advanced solid tumor such as melanoma, head and neck, liver or kidney cancer. Sequenced material: CD4+ or CD8+ T cells sorted from blood, taken in a trial of the OX40 agonist ivuxolimab.

The chain's CDR3 is CASSLGGASTDTQYF. CDR3 nucleotide sequence: TGCGCCAGCAGCTTGGGCGGGGCAAGCACAGATACGCAGTATTTT. The chain carries TRBV5-1 and TRBJ2-3; D possibly corresponds to TRBD2 (6 bases). V lost 0 bases to trimming and J lost 0 bases, with 8 bases between them. The CDR3 has 15 amino acids. Per germline, CDR1 SGHRS and CDR2 YFSETQ.